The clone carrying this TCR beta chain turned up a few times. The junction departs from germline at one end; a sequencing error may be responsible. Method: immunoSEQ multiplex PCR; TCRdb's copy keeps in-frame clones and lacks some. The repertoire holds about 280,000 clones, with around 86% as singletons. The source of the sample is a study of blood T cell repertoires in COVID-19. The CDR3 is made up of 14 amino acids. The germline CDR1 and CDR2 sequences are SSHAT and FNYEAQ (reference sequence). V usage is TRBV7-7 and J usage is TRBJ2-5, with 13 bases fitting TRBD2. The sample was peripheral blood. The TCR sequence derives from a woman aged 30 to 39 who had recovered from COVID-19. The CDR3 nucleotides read TGTGCTAGCAGCCGGACTAGCGGGGGAGGGACCCAGTACTTC. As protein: CASSRTSGGGTQYF.